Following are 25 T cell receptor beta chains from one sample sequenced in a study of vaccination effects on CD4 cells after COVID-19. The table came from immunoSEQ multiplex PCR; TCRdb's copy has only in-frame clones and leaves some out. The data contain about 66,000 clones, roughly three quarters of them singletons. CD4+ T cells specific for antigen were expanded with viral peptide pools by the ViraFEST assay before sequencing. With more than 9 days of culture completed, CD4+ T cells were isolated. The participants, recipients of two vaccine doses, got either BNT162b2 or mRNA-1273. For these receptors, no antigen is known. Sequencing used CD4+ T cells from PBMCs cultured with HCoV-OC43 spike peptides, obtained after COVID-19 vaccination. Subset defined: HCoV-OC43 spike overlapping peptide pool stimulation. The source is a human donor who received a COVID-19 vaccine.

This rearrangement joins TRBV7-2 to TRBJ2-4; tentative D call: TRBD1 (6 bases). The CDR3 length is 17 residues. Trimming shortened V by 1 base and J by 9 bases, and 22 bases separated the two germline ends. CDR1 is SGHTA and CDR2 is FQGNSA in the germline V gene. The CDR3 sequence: CASSLDRPLIQGSIQYF. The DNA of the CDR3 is TGTGCCAGCAGCTTAGATAGGCCCTTAATACAGGGTAGCATTCAGTACTTC.

DNA for the CDR3: TGTGCCTGGAGTCCAGGGGCGAATACGCAGTATTTT. The encoded protein is CAWSPGANTQYF. The J gene is TRBJ2-3, the V gene TRBV30; weak D call: TRBD1 (6 bases). Trimming shortened V by 2 bases and J by 7 bases, and 10 bases separated the two germline ends. This CDR3 is 12 amino acids long. Germline-derived CDR1 and CDR2 are GTSNPN and SVGIG (reference sequence). The whole variable domain, remainder taken from reference TRBV30 and TRBJ2-3, is SQTIHQWPATLVQPVGSPLSLECTVEGTSNPNLYWYRQAAGRGLQLLFYSVGIGQISSEVPQNLSASRPQDRQFILSSKKLLLSDSGFYLCAWSPGANTQYFGPGTRLTVL.

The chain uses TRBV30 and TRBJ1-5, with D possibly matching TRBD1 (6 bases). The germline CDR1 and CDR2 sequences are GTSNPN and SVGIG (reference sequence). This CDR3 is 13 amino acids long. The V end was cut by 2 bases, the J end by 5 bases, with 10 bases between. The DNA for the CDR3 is TGTGCCTGGAGTAGCGAGGGGGATCAGCCCCAGCATTTT. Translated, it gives CAWSSEGDQPQHF.

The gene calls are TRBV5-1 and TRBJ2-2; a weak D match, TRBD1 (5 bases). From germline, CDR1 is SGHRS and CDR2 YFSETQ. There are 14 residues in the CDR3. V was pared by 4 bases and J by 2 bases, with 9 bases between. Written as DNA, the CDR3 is TGCGCCAGCAGCCGAGACAGAAACACCGGGGAGCTGTTTTTT. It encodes CASSRDRNTGELFF.

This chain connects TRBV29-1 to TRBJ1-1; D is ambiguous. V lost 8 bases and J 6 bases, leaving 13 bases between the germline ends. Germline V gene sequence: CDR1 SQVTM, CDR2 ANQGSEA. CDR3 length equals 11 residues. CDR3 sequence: CSTRSEAEAFF. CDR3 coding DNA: TGCAGCACTCGGTCTGAGGCTGAAGCTTTCTTT.

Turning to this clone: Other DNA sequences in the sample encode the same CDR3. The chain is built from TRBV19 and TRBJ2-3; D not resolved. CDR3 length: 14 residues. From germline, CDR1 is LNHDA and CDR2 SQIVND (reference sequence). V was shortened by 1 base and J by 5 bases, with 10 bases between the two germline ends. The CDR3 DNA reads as TGTGCCAGTAGTATAGGATTAGCAAGAGATACGCAGTATTTT. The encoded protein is CASSIGLARDTQYF.

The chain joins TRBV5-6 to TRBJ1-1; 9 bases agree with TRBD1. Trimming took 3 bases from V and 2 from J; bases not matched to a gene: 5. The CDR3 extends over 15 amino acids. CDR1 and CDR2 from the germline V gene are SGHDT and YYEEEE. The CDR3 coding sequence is TGTGCCAGCAGCTGGGACAGGGTAGGAAACACTGAAGCTTTCTTT. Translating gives CASSWDRVGNTEAFF.

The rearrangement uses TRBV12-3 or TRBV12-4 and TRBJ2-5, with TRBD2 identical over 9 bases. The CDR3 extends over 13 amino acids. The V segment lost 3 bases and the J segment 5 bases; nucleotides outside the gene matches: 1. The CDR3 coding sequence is TGTGCCAGCAGTTTCCTAGCGGGGGAGACCCAGTACTTC. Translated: CASSFLAGETQYF.

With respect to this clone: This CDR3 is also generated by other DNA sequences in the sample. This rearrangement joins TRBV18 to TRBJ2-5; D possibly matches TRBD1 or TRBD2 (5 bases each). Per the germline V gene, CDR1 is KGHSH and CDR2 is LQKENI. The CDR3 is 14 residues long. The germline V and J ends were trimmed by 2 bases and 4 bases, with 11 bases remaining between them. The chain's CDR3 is CASSPSGAGETQYF. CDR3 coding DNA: TGTGCCAGCTCACCATCCGGGGCGGGAGAGACCCAGTACTTC.

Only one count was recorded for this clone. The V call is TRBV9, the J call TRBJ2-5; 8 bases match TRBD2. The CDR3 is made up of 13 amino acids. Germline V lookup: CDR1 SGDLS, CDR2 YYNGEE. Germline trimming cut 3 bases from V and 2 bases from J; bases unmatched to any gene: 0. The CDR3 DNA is TGTGCCAGCAGCGCGGGGGGGCAAGAGACCCAGTACTTC. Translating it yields CASSAGGQETQYF.

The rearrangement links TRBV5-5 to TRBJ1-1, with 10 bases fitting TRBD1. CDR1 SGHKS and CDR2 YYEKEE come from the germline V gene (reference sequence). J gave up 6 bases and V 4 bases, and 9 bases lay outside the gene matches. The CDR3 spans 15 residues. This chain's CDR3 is CASSTRHGQGAEAFF. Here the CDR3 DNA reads TGTGCCAGCAGCACCCGGCATGGACAGGGGGCTGAAGCTTTCTTT.

The CDR3 sequence: CASSSMGQGSYGYTF. CDR3 nucleotide sequence: TGTGCCAGCAGCTCGATGGGACAGGGAAGCTATGGCTACACCTTC. This sequence joins TRBV5-6 and TRBJ1-2; 9 bases fit TRBD1. Trimming at V came to 3 bases and at J to 4 bases, leaving 7 bases not matched to a gene. Germline CDR1 reads SGHDT; CDR2 reads YYEEEE. The CDR3 extends over 15 amino acids.

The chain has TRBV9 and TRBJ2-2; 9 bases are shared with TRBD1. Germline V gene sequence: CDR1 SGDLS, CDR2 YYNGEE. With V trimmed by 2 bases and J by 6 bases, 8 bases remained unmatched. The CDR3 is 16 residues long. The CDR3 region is CASSVRDRDGAGELFF. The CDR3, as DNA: TGTGCCAGCAGCGTGCGGGACAGGGACGGCGCCGGGGAGCTGTTTTTT.

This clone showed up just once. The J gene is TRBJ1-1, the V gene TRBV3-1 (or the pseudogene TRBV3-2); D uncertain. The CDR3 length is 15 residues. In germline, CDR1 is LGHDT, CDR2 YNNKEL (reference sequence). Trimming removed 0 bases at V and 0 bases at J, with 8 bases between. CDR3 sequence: CASSQDQQVNTEAFF. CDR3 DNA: TGTGCCAGCAGCCAAGATCAACAAGTGAACACTGAAGCTTTCTTT.

This CDR3 is CASSETRGPGNTIYF. CDR3 DNA sequence: TGTGCCAGCAGTGAAACCCGGGGGCCTGGAAACACCATATATTTT. J is TRBJ1-3 and V is TRBV6-1; a possible D gene is TRBD1 (6 bases). The V gene's germline CDR1 is MNHNS and CDR2 SASEGT. Trimming took off 2 bases at V and 2 bases at J, with 10 bases between the two ends. CDR3 size: 15 residues.

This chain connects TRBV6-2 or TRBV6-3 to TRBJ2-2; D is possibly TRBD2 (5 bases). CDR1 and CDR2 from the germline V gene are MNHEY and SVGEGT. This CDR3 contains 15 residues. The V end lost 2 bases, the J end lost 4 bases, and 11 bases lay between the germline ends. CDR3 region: CASSYKGLTTGELFF. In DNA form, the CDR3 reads TGTGCCAGCAGTTACAAAGGACTGACCACCGGGGAGCTGTTTTTT.

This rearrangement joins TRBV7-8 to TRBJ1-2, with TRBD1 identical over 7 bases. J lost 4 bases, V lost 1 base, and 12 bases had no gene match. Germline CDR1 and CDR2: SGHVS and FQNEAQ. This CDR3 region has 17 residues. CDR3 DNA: TGTGCCAGCAGCTTAGTCCCTCTCCGGGACAGCGGCTATGGCTACACCTTC. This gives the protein CASSLVPLRDSGYGYTF.

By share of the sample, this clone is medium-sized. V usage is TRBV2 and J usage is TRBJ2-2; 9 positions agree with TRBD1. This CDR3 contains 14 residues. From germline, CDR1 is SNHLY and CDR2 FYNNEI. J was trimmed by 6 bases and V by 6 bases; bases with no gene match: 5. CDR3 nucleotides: TGTGCCAGCAGGGACAGGGGATCGGCCGGGGAGCTGTTTTTT. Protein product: CASRDRGSAGELFF.

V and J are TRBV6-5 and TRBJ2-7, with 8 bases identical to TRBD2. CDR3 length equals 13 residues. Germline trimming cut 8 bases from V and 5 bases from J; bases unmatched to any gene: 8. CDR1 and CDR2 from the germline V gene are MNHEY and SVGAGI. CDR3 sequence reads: CASRPAGGNEQYV. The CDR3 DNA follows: TGTGCCAGCCGACCCGCGGGGGGTAACGAGCAGTACGTC.

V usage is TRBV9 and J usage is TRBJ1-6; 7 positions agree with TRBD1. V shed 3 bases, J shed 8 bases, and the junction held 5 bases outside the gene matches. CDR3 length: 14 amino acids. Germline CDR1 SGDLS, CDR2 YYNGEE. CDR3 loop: CASSADRWDSPLHF. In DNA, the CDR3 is TGTGCCAGCAGCGCGGACAGGTGGGATTCACCCCTCCACTTT.

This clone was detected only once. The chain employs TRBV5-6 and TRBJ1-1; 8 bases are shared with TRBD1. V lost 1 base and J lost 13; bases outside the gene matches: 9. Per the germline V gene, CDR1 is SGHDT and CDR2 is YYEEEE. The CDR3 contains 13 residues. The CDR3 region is CASSLPTGEFGFF. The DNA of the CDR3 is TGTGCCAGCAGCTTGCCGACAGGGGAATTCGGTTTCTTT.

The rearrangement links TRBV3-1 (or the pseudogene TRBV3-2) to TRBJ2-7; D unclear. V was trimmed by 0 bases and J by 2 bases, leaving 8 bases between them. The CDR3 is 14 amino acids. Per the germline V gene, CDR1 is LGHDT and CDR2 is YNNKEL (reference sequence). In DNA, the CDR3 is TGTGCCAGCAGCCAAGACACCTTCCCCTACGAGCAGTACGTC. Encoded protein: CASSQDTFPYEQYV.

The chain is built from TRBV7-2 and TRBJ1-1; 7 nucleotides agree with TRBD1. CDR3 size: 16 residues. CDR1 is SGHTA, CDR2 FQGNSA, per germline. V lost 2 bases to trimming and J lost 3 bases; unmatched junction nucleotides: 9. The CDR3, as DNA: TGTGCCAGCAGCTTAAGGTTTAAGGGACAGTACACTGAAGCTTTCTTT. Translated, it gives CASSLRFKGQYTEAFF. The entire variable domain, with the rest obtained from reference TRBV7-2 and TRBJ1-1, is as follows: GAGVSQSPSNKVTEKGKDVELRCDPISGHTALYWYRQSLGQGLEFLIYFQGNSAPDKSGLPSDRFSAERTGGSVSTLTIQRTQQEDSAVYLCASSLRFKGQYTEAFFGQGTRLTVV.

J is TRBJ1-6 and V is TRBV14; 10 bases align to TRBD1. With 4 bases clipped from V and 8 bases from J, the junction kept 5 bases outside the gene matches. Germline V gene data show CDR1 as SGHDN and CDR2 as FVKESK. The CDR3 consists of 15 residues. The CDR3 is CASSLRDRGYSPLHF. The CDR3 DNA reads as TGTGCCAGCAGCCTCCGGGACAGGGGTTATTCACCCCTCCACTTT.

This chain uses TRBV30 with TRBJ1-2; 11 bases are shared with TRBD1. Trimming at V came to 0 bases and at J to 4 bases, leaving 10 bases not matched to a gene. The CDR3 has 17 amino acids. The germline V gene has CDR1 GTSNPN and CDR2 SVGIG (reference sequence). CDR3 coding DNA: TGTGCCTGGAGTGTATGGGACAGGGGGGCGTTAGGCTATGGCTACACCTTC. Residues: CAWSVWDRGALGYGYTF.